This TCR beta chain was profiled in a study of blood T cell repertoires in COVID-19. Study context: Donors in the United States, Italy and Spain gave samples during acute or convalescent COVID-19. PBMCs, B-cell-depleted T cells, or T cells provided the cDNA or gDNA that made up the material.

Per the original data handling: Amplification of reference gene primers provided the estimated nucleated cell counts. Produced via immunoSEQ multiplex PCR; TCRdb's table is partial and in-frame only. D and trimming come from the DNA, and the V and J calls and clone size come from that table. This table holds about 40,000 clones, about nine tenths found once. V gave up 6 bases and J gave up 2 bases; unmatched junction bases: 4. The CDR3 is 15 amino acids. The V gene's germline CDR1 is SNHLY and CDR2 FYNNEI. Material: peripheral blood. The sequence was collected from a woman of 80 years or more with active COVID-19. The chain carries TRBV2 and TRBJ2-3, with 11 bases that match TRBD2. CDR3 DNA sequence: TGTGCCAGCAGACTAGCGGGGGTACACACAGATACGCAGTATTTT. Amino acid sequence: CASRLAGVHTDTQYF.